Shown below are 15 T cell receptor beta chains from a single sample sequenced in a study of radiation and T cells in renal cell carcinoma. As to time point: baseline pretreatment blood. The treatment here: 15 Gy SBRT to primary tumor, nephrectomy 4 weeks later. The method was immunoSEQ multiplex PCR; TCRdb's version includes in-frame clones alone and lacks a portion of them. The sample contains approximately 63,000 clones, 78% of which appear only once. The specimen comprised blood, sampled from a patient whose treatment included radiotherapy and nephrectomy. These TCRs come from a man aged 55 to 69 with renal cell carcinoma.

The rearrangement joins TRBV5-6 to TRBJ2-5, with D maybe TRBD2 (6 bases). Trimming stripped 9 bases from V and 2 bases from J, with 17 bases between. This CDR3 has 14 amino acids. Germline loops: CDR1 SGHDT, CDR2 YYEEEE. The CDR3 is CATTMEGRQETQYF. The CDR3 region has the DNA TGTGCCACCACAATGGAGGGACGGCAAGAGACCCAGTACTTC.

The rearrangement joins TRBV2 to TRBJ1-4; D is unresolved. CDR3 length: 13 residues. Looked up from germline, CDR1 is SNHLY and CDR2 is FYNNEI. V dropped 5 bases and J dropped 5 bases, with 9 bases sitting between them. This chain's CDR3 is CASSYNENEKLFF. The CDR3, as DNA: TGTGCCAGCAGTTACAACGAAAATGAAAAACTGTTTTTT.

The chain recombines TRBV2 with TRBJ2-5; D not resolved. V was clipped by 0 bases and J by 7 bases, with 15 bases between them. CDR1 and CDR2 from the germline V gene are SNHLY and FYNNEI. The CDR3 totals 15 residues. The CDR3 sequence: CASSEAIVPIRTQYF. In DNA, the CDR3 is TGTGCCAGCAGTGAAGCCATTGTTCCAATTCGGACCCAGTACTTC.

J is TRBJ1-1 and V is TRBV19, with unresolved D. The CDR3 has 15 residues. V lost 8 bases and J lost 0, with 16 bases in between. Germline V gene data show CDR1 as LNHDA and CDR2 as SQIVND (reference sequence). The chain's CDR3 is CASPAPGRMNTEAFF. In DNA form, the CDR3 reads TGTGCCAGTCCCGCCCCAGGACGGATGAACACTGAAGCTTTCTTT.

The CDR3 DNA is TGTGCCTGGAGTAGCGGGGCAGGGGCGGATGAAAAACTGTTTTTT. Its protein product is CAWSSGAGADEKLFF. J is TRBJ1-4 and V is TRBV30; maybe TRBD1 (6 bases). This CDR3 has 15 residues. V lost 2 bases, J lost 6 bases, and 16 bases lay in between. CDR1 GTSNPN and CDR2 SVGIG come from the germline V gene (reference sequence).

This CDR3 reads CASSEASYEQYF. The CDR3 nucleotides read TGTGCCAGCAGTGAAGCGAGCTACGAGCAGTACTTC. The chain uses TRBV6-1 and TRBJ2-7; D unclear. The germline V gene encodes CDR1 MNHNS and CDR2 SASEGT. The V and J ends lost 0 bases and 3 bases respectively, with 3 bases between them. CDR3 length: 12 amino acids.

The table lists this clone with a few counts. The chain is built from TRBV12-5 and TRBJ1-5, with D tentatively TRBD1 (5 bases). Trimming removed 1 base from V and 8 bases from J, with 15 bases in between. Germline loops: CDR1 LGHNT, CDR2 FRNRAP. CDR3 length: 15 residues. CDR3 protein: CASGLGGPFGEPQHF. As DNA, the CDR3 is TGTGCTAGTGGTTTGGGGGGACCGTTTGGAGAGCCCCAGCATTTT.

This chain links TRBV11-2 with TRBJ2-1, with D possibly TRBD2 on 5 matching bases. Per the germline V gene, CDR1 is SGHAT and CDR2 is FQNNGV. The CDR3 extends over 15 amino acids. The germline V and J ends were trimmed by 0 bases and 8 bases, with 14 bases remaining between them. This chain's CDR3 is CASSLDRTPSHEQFF. DNA of the CDR3: TGTGCCAGCAGCTTAGACCGGACTCCCTCCCATGAGCAGTTCTTC.

The chain carries TRBV19 and TRBJ2-1, with TRBD1 identical over 8 bases. V lost 6 bases to trimming and J lost 1 base; unmatched junction nucleotides: 17. This CDR3 has 19 amino acids. Per germline, CDR1 LNHDA and CDR2 SQIVND (reference sequence). Here the CDR3 reads CASSMGDRGGFLSYNEQFF. The CDR3 nucleotides read TGTGCCAGTAGCATGGGAGACAGGGGAGGTTTCCTATCCTACAATGAGCAGTTCTTC.

The chain uses TRBV2 and TRBJ1-5, with TRBD1 as a possible D gene (5 bases). The V gene's germline CDR1 is SNHLY and CDR2 FYNNEI. This CDR3 contains 14 residues. The V and J ends lost 6 bases and 0 bases respectively, with 9 bases between them. The CDR3 is CASSAGFSNQPQHF. The CDR3 region has the DNA TGTGCCAGCAGCGCAGGGTTTAGCAATCAGCCCCAGCATTTT.

The chain has TRBV7-2 and TRBJ2-1, with D tentatively TRBD2 (5 bases). Trimming left V 1 base short and J 9 bases short, with 10 bases between. Germline V gene data show CDR1 as SGHTA and CDR2 as FQGNSA. CDR3 length: 13 residues. CDR3 amino acids: CASSLGTGFEQFF. The DNA of the CDR3 is TGTGCCAGCAGCTTAGGTACGGGATTTGAGCAGTTCTTC.

This rearrangement joins TRBV7-9 to TRBJ1-2; possible D gene TRBD1, 6 bases. This CDR3 is 12 amino acids long. Germline-derived CDR1 and CDR2 are SEHNR and FQNEAQ (reference sequence). The ends were cut back, 6 bases at V and 8 bases at J, with 13 bases in the middle. This chain's CDR3 is CASRSGAGGYTF. The CDR3, as DNA: TGTGCCAGCAGATCAGGGGCGGGAGGCTACACCTTC.

The V and J genes are TRBV6-1 and TRBJ1-4; TRBD1 aligns across 7 bases. CDR3 length equals 14 residues. The germline V gene has CDR1 MNHNS and CDR2 SASEGT. Trimming removed 4 bases from V and 8 bases from J; junction bases left unmatched: 7. The CDR3 sequence is CASSGPGQPEKLFF. CDR3 bases: TGTGCCAGCAGTGGCCCGGGACAGCCCGAAAAACTGTTTTTT.

The chain employs TRBV25-1 and TRBJ1-2; D is unclear. Germline CDR1 reads MGHDK; CDR2 reads SYGVNS. The CDR3 spans 17 residues. V was clipped by 1 base and J by 1 base, with 16 bases between them. The CDR3 coding sequence is TGTGCCAGCAGTGAATTCTCTGGGGTGGGGTATAACTATGGCTACACCTTC. Its translation: CASSEFSGVGYNYGYTF.

This chain connects TRBV27 to TRBJ2-2; 9 bases match TRBD1. The CDR3 extends over 15 amino acids. With 7 bases clipped from V and 5 bases from J, the junction kept 8 bases outside the gene matches. Germline V CDR1 and CDR2: MNHEY, SMNVEV (reference sequence). The CDR3 sequence is CASNPDRGWTGELFF. CDR3 nucleotides: TGTGCCAGCAATCCGGACAGGGGATGGACCGGGGAGCTGTTTTTT.